This T cell receptor beta chain was recorded in a study of response to subunit inactivated influenza vaccine (dated by TCRdb to 2016 to 2019). Study-level background: The study used deep quantitative T cell receptor repertoire profiling to track responses to a trivalent subunit inactivated influenza vaccine.

A note on this clonotype: Its antigen has not been determined. The record has no base qualities; no much larger clone is one base away.

Libraries were made using RT-PCR. TCRdb shows the sequencer as Illumina HiSeq 2500. TCRdb reran the public reads through fastp at Q25 and MiXCR, keeping productive beta chains. Rows are unified per CDR3 protein, each entry keeping the most common DNA and genes. Here the sample has hundreds of thousands of distinct CDR3 sequences; about 15% occur a single time. The ten most abundant clones make up 6.5% to 8.5% of the sample. The germline V gene supplies CDR1 MNHNS and CDR2 SASEGT. V lost 3 bases and J lost 4 bases; the stretch between them is 9 bases long. The CDR3, cysteine through phenylalanine, is 13 amino acids long. Only CDR3 DNA remains: 39 bases, in frame from the first base. Summary of the overall study and its limitations: The authors suggested that each seasonal influenza vaccination may recruit only a limited number of new T cells.

This sequence uses TRBV6-1 and TRBJ2-5, with a tentative D call of TRBD1 or TRBD2, each matching 6 bases. Here the sequenced sample was PBMCs from blood, taken 14 days before vaccination. The TCR comes from a man aged 45-60 years who received an inactivated influenza vaccine. Donor details come from another sample of the same person, matched by shared clones. The CDR3 reads CASSDRGGETQYF. The nucleotides are TGTGCCAGCAGTGACAGGGGAGGAGAGACCCAGTACTTC.